This T cell receptor beta chain was identified during a study of T cell responses to AZD1222 COVID-19 vaccine. Libraries were prepared by immunoSEQ multiplex PCR; TCRdb keeps only in-frame clonotypes and omits some of them. The sample includes over 150,000 clones, 85% to 95% of them seen just once. The clonotype was recovered from an adult who received the AZD1222 COVID-19 vaccine. Here the sequenced sample was peripheral blood, taken 28 days after the second AZD1222 dose.

CDR3 DNA sequence: TGTGCCAGCAGCTTTTTGTCAGGGGACGAGCAGTACTTC. It is translated as CASSFLSGDEQYF. V usage is TRBV11-3 and J usage is TRBJ2-7; a weak D match, TRBD1 (6 bases). The germline V and J ends were trimmed by 3 bases and 5 bases, with 11 bases remaining between them. CDR3 length equals 13 residues. Per the germline V gene, CDR1 is SGHNT and CDR2 is YENEEA.